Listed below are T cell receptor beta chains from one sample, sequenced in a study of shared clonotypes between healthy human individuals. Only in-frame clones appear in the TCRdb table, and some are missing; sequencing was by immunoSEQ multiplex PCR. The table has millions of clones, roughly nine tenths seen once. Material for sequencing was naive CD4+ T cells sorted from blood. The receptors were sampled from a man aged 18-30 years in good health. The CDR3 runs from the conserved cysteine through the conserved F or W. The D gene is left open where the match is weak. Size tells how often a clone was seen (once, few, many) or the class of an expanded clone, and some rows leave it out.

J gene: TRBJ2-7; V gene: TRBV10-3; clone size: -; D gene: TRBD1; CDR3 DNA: TGTGCCATCAGTGGGTTGGCCGGGGACAGGGTAACCTACGAGCAGTACTTC; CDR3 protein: CAISGLAGDRVTYEQYF
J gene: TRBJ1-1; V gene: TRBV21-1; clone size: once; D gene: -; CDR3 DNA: TGTGCCAGCAATCCAGACAGGGACCTAGGTCGGACTGAAGCTTTCTTT; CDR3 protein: CASNPDRDLGRTEAFF
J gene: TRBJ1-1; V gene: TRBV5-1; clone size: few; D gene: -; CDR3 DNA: TGCGCCAGCAGCTTGGACCCCAGGGCAGAAGCTTTCTTT; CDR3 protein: CASSLDPRAEAFF
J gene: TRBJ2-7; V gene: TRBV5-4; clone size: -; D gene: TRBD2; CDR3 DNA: TGTGCCAGCAGCTTGGCGAGCGGGAGGAACTCCTACGAGCAGTACTTC; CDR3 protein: CASSLASGRNSYEQYF
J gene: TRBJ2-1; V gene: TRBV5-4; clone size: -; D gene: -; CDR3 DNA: TGTGCCAGCAGCACGGAAGCCGATACAGGGAATGAGCAGTTCTTC; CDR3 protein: CASSTEADTGNEQFF
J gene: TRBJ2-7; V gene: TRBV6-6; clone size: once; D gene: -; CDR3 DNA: TGTGCCAGCAGTTACCTCCAGGGGTACGAGCAGTACTTC; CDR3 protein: CASSYLQGYEQYF
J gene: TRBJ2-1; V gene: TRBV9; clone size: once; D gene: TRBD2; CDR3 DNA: TGTGCCAGCAGCGGTGGGGGACTAGCAGGCAATGAGCAGTTCTTC; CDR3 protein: CASSGGGLAGNEQFF
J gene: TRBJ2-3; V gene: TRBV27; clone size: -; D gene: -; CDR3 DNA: TGTGCCAGCAGTCCCAGCACAGATACGCAGTATTTT; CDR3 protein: CASSPSTDTQYF
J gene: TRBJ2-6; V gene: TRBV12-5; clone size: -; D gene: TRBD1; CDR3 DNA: TGTGCTAGTGGTTCGGGACAGGCCCTGTGGGGACTCTCTGGGGCCAACGTCCTGACTTTC; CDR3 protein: CASGSGQALWGLSGANVLTF
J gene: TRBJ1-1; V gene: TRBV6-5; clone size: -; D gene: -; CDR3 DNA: TGTGCCAGCAGTTACTCGAGAGTGAACACTGAAGCTTTCTTT; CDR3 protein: CASSYSRVNTEAFF
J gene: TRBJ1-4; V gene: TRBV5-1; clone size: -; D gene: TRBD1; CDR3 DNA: TGCGCCAGCAGCACGAGGTGGCAGGGGGCCGGTGAAAAACTGTTTTTT; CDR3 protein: CASSTRWQGAGEKLFF
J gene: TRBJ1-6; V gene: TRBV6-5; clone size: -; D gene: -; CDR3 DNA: TGTGCCAGCAGGAGTCTACAGGGTAATTCACCCCTCCACTTT; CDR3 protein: CASRSLQGNSPLHF
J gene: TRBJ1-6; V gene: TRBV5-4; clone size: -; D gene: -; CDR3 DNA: TGTGCCAGCAGCTTGGACCCTAACGATAATTCACCCCTCCACTTT; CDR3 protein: CASSLDPNDNSPLHF
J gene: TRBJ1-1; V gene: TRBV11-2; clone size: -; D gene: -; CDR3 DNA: TGTGCCAGCAGCCCCCGGGGAGGCTACGAAGCTTTCTTT; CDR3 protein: CASSPRGGYEAFF
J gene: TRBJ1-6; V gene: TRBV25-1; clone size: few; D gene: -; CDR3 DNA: TGTGCCAGCAGCTGGGCCCATAATTCACCCCTCCACTTT; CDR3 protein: CASSWAHNSPLHF
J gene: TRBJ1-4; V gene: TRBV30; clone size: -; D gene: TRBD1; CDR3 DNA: TGTGCCTGGAGTGGGGGGACAGGGATTAATGAAAAACTGTTTTTT; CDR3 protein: CAWSGGTGINEKLFF
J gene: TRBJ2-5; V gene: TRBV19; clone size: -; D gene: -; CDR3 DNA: TGTGCCAGTAGAGGGAACTACCAAGAGACCCAGTACTTC; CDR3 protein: CASRGNYQETQYF
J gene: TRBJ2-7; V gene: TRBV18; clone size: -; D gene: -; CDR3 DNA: TGTGCCAGCTCACCTACTTCGACCTACGAGCAGTACTTC; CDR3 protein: CASSPTSTYEQYF
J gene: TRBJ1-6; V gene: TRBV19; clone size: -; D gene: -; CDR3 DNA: TGTGCCAGTCAAGGCGGTCGGGATAATTCACCCCTCCACTTT; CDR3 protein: CASQGGRDNSPLHF
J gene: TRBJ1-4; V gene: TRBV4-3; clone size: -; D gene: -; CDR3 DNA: TGCGCCAGCAGCCAAGGGCAGGGTAATGAAAAACTGTTTTTT; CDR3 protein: CASSQGQGNEKLFF
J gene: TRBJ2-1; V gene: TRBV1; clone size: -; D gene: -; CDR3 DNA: TGCACCAGCAGCGACAGCGGAAGCGACCTCTTCAATGAGCAGTTCTTC; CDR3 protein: CTSSDSGSDLFNEQFF
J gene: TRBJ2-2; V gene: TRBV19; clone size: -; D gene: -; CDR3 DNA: TGTGCCAGTAGTATCGGGACGCCTAGGCCTCGGGAGCTGTTTTTT; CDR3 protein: CASSIGTPRPRELFF
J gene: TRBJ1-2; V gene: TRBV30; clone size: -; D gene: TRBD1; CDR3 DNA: TGTGCCTGGGGACAGGGTTGGGGCTACACCTTC; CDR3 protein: CAWGQGWGYTF
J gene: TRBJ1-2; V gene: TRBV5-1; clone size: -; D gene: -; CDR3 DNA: TGCGCCAGCAGCTTGGAGGGGCGTGGAGTCCCTGGCTACACCTTC; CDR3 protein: CASSLEGRGVPGYTF
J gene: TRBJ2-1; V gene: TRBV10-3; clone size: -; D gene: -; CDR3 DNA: TGTGCCATCAGTGAGGGGGGGAGAAGGATGATTAGCTCCTACAATGAGCAGTTCTTC; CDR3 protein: CAISEGGRRMISSYNEQFF
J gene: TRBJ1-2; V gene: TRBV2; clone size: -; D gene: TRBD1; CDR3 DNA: TGTGCCAGCGGACAGGGGGTCGGCTACACCTTC; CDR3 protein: CASGQGVGYTF
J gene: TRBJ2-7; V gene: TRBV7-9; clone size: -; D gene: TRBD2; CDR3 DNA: TGTGCCAGCAGTCCTAGCGGGTACGAGCAGTACTTC; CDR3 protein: CASSPSGYEQYF
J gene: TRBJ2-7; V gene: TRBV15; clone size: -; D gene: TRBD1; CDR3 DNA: TGTGCCACCAGCGAACCGGGACAGGGGTTGTCGTCCTCCTACGAGCAGTACTTC; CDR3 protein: CATSEPGQGLSSSYEQYF
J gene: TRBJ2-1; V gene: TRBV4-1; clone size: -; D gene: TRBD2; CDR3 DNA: TGCGCCAGCAGCCAGGTTTCCCTCGGGCGGGAGGCGTACAATGAGCAGTTCTTC; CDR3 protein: CASSQVSLGREAYNEQFF
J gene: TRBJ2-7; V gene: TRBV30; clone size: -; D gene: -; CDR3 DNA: TGTGCCTGGAGTGTAGGATACGAGCAGTACTTC; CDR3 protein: CAWSVGYEQYF
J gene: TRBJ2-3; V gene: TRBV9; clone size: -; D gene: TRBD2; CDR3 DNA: TGTGCCAGCAGCGTAGAGGCTAGCGGGGTCGCAGATACGCAGTATTTT; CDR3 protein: CASSVEASGVADTQYF
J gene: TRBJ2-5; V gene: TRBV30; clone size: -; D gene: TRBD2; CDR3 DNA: TGTGCCTGGAGGCTAGCGGGAGTGGAGACCCAGTACTTC; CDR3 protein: CAWRLAGVETQYF
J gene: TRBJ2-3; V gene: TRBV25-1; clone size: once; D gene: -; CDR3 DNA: TGTGCCAGCAGTGATCCGGGACAAACAGATACGCAGTATTTT; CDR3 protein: CASSDPGQTDTQYF
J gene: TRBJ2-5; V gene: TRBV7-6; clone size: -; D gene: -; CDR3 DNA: TGTGCCAGCAGCCGAGGGGAAGAGACCCAGTACTTC; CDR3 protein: CASSRGEETQYF
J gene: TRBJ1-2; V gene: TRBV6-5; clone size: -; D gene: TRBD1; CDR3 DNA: TGTGCCAGCAGTTACTCGAGGGGGCCCTATGGCTACACCTTC; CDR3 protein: CASSYSRGPYGYTF
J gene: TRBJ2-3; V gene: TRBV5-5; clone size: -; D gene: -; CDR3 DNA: TGTGCCAGCAGCTCCAGGCCGCACACAGATACGCAGTATTTT; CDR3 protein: CASSSRPHTDTQYF
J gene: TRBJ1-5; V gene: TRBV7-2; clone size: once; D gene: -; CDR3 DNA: TGTGCCAGCAGCCCGGGACAAAATCAGCCCCAGCATTTT; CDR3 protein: CASSPGQNQPQHF
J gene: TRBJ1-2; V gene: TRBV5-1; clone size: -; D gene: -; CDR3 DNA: TGCGCCAGCAGCTGGACTGCGGACTATGGCTACACCTTC; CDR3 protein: CASSWTADYGYTF
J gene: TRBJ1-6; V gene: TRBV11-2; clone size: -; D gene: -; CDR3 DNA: TGTGCCAGCAGCGCACAGGGAAATAATTCACCCCTCCACTTT; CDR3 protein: CASSAQGNNSPLHF
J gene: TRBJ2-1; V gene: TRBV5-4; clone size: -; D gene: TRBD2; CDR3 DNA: TGTGCCAGCAGCTCAGGCGGCCTAGCGGGGAACAATGAGCAGTTCTTC; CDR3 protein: CASSSGGLAGNNEQFF
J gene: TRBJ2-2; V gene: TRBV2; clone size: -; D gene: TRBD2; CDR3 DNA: TGTGCCAGCGTAGCGGGAGAGACCGGGGAGCTGTTTTTT; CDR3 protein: CASVAGETGELFF